One and the same sample provided the 21 T cell receptor beta chains below, sequenced in a study of graft-versus-host responses after intestinal transplantation. Profiled with immunoSEQ multiplex PCR; TCRdb holds only in-frame clones, not every one. The sample lists more than 95,000 clones; over 75% were seen once. These receptors lack a known antigen. The sample consisted of unstimulated CD4+ T cells sorted from spleen or lymph node cells, taken before intestinal transplant. The receptors originated from a human donor who received an intestinal transplant.

The chain employs TRBV6-1 and TRBJ2-5; D is possibly TRBD1 or TRBD2 (5 bases each). Trimming shortened V by 6 bases and J by 5 bases, and 16 bases separated the two germline ends. The CDR3 loop spans 14 amino acids. Looked up from germline, CDR1 is MNHNS and CDR2 is SASEGT. The DNA for the CDR3 is TGTGCCAGCAGGCAGGGACGGTTTTTGGAGACCCAGTACTTC. Protein product: CASRQGRFLETQYF.

The CDR3 bases are TGTGCCAGCAAATTAGCGGGAGGGGGAAGAGAGACCCAGTACTTC. Translation: CASKLAGGGRETQYF. The chain recombines TRBV6-1 with TRBJ2-5, with 11 bases fitting TRBD2. This CDR3 is built from 15 residues. Trimming cost V 7 bases and J 4 bases; bases outside gene matches: 8. Germline assignment: CDR1 MNHNS and CDR2 SASEGT.

The chain joins TRBV11-2 to TRBJ1-6; D is perhaps TRBD1 (5 bases). The CDR3 is 12 residues long. The V end was cut by 5 bases, the J end by 10 bases, with 9 bases between. In germline, CDR1 is SGHAT, CDR2 FQNNGV. CDR3 protein: CASSPQVSPLHF. CDR3 DNA sequence: TGTGCCAGCAGCCCACAGGTCTCACCCCTCCACTTT.

The chain recombines TRBV15 with TRBJ1-2, with 8 bases aligning to TRBD1. This CDR3 spans 14 amino acids. CDR1 LNHNV and CDR2 YYDKDF come from the germline V gene (reference sequence). The J segment lost 4 bases and the V segment lost 8 bases, leaving 9 bases of the junction unmatched. The CDR3 nucleotides read TGTGCCACCTCCCTTCCCGACAGGGGCTATGGCTACACCTTC. This sequence encodes CATSLPDRGYGYTF.

The J gene is TRBJ2-1, the V gene TRBV10-3; D not resolved. V dropped 4 bases and J dropped 5 bases, with 9 bases sitting between them. Looked up from germline, CDR1 is ENHRY and CDR2 is SYGVKD. This CDR3 region has 13 residues. The CDR3 protein is CAISGPQNNEQFF. The CDR3 DNA reads as TGTGCCATCAGTGGTCCTCAGAACAATGAGCAGTTCTTC.

The chain employs TRBV6-5 and TRBJ1-4; maybe TRBD1 (5 bases). Germline assignment: CDR1 MNHEY and CDR2 SVGAGI. Trimming took off 2 bases at V and 10 bases at J, with 14 bases between the two ends. CDR3 length equals 14 residues. DNA for the CDR3: TGTGCCAGCAGTTACCCGGGGGGAAACGGAAAACTGTTTTTT. As protein: CASSYPGGNGKLFF.

This clone was counted a few times. This chain uses TRBV10-2 with TRBJ2-1; possible D gene TRBD2, 5 bases. Germline CDR1 WSHSY, CDR2 SAAADI. This CDR3 contains 17 residues. Trimming shortened V by 5 bases and J by 1 base, and 18 bases separated the two germline ends. CDR3 residues: CASSNTQEAISYNEQFF. CDR3 DNA sequence: TGCGCCAGCAGTAACACGCAGGAGGCCATATCCTACAATGAGCAGTTCTTC.

The rearrangement uses TRBV7-3 and TRBJ2-5; TRBD1 might be the D (5 bases). Deletions cut 3 bases from V and 3 bases from J, with 5 bases between. The CDR3 extends over 12 amino acids. Germline V lookup: CDR1 SGHTA, CDR2 FQGTGA. CDR3 loop: CASSFREETQYF. For the CDR3, the DNA is TGTGCCAGCAGCTTCAGGGAAGAGACCCAGTACTTC.

V is TRBV6-1 and J is TRBJ2-3; 10 nucleotides match TRBD2. The CDR3 length is 15 residues. Trimming took 3 bases from V and 8 from J; bases not matched to a gene: 8. In germline, CDR1 is MNHNS, CDR2 SASEGT. CDR3 sequence: CASSDRPSGSGTQYF. The CDR3 DNA is TGTGCCAGCAGTGATCGCCCTAGCGGGAGCGGTACGCAGTATTTT.

The chain joins TRBV19 to TRBJ1-2, with D tentatively TRBD1 (5 bases). This CDR3 is built from 15 residues. The V end lost 1 base, the J end lost 2 bases, and 11 bases lay between the germline ends. Germline V gene lookup returns CDR1 LNHDA and CDR2 SQIVND (reference sequence). The chain's CDR3 is CASSIVDRVNYGYTF. The CDR3 bases are TGTGCCAGTAGTATAGTTGACAGAGTCAACTATGGCTACACCTTC.

CDR3 loop: CASSFFNSGANVLTF. For the CDR3, the DNA is TGCGCCAGCAGCTTTTTCAACTCTGGGGCCAACGTCCTGACTTTC. V gene TRBV5-1 combines with J gene TRBJ2-6; D not resolved. Per germline, CDR1 SGHRS and CDR2 YFSETQ. V was pared by 2 bases and J by 0 bases, with 6 bases between. The CDR3 runs 15 residues.

This clone was seen only a few times. CDR3 sequence (DNA): TGCGCCAGCAGTGGATACCAGAGAAACACCATATATTTT. The encoded protein is CASSGYQRNTIYF. The V and J genes are TRBV10-2 and TRBJ1-3; D uncertain. Germline lookup yields CDR1 WSHSY and CDR2 SAAADI. This CDR3 is 13 amino acids long. The V end lost 4 bases, the J end lost 5 bases, and 9 bases lay between the germline ends.

The J gene is TRBJ2-3, the V gene TRBV2; TRBD2 might be the D (6 bases). Germline assignment: CDR1 SNHLY and CDR2 FYNNEI. The germline V and J ends were trimmed by 6 bases and 3 bases, with 13 bases remaining between them. This CDR3 comprises 14 residues. Here the CDR3 DNA reads TGTGCCAGCAGGGGAGGCGGGGTGACAGATACGCAGTATTTT. Translating gives CASRGGGVTDTQYF.

The J gene is TRBJ2-1, the V gene TRBV27; the D gene could be TRBD1 or TRBD2 (6 bases each). Germline loops: CDR1 MNHEY, CDR2 SMNVEV (reference sequence). Trimming removed 3 bases at V and 2 bases at J, with 11 bases between. The CDR3 loop spans 15 amino acids. CDR3 coding DNA: TGTGCCAGCAGTTTCGAGGGGGGCCCCTACAATGAGCAGTTCTTC. Its protein is CASSFEGGPYNEQFF.

This rearrangement joins TRBV6-1 to TRBJ1-3; 7 bases are shared with TRBD1. The CDR3 consists of 15 residues. V dropped 5 bases and J dropped 4; count of bases not matched to a gene: 8. The germline gives CDR1 MNHNS, CDR2 SASEGT. CDR3 bases: TGTGCCAGCAGTTCACAGGGGTTGAACGGAAACACCATATATTTT. Its protein product is CASSSQGLNGNTIYF.

The gene calls are TRBV28 and TRBJ1-2; D call uncertain. Trimming shortened V by 2 bases and J by 14 bases, and 18 bases separated the two germline ends. This CDR3 comprises 13 residues. CDR1 is MDHEN, CDR2 SYDVKM, per germline. The chain's CDR3 is CASSLGQASDLTF. CDR3 DNA: TGTGCCAGCAGTTTAGGGCAGGCCTCGGATTTGACCTTC.

The chain joins TRBV6-1 to TRBJ2-7, with D unclear. This CDR3 spans 11 amino acids. The ends were cut back, 3 bases at V and 4 bases at J, with 4 bases in the middle. Germline V CDR1 and CDR2: MNHNS, SASEGT. The DNA for the CDR3 is TGTGCCAGCAGTGATTTTTACGAGCAGTACTTC. It codes for CASSDFYEQYF.

The J gene is TRBJ1-1, the V gene TRBV6-5, with D tentatively TRBD1 (5 bases). Germline CDR1 reads MNHEY; CDR2 reads SVGAGI. Trimming removed 7 bases from V and 4 bases from J, with 13 bases in between. The CDR3 covers 13 residues. CDR3 in DNA: TGTGCCAGCACCCCCCAGGGTGTCACTGAAGCTTTCTTT. It is translated as CASTPQGVTEAFF.

The chain carries TRBV6-1 and TRBJ2-1; D is ambiguous. Germline CDR1 is MNHNS and CDR2 is SASEGT. This CDR3 region has 12 residues. V was pared by 5 bases and J by 7 bases, with 9 bases between. For the CDR3, the DNA is TGTGCCAGCAGTCCGCTGGGTAATGAGCAGTTCTTC. The encoded protein is CASSPLGNEQFF.

The gene calls are TRBV2 and TRBJ2-6, with 8 bases that match TRBD1. In germline, CDR1 is SNHLY, CDR2 FYNNEI. The junction had 3 bases not matched to a gene; V was cut back by 6 bases and J by 2 bases. There are 15 residues in the CDR3. This CDR3 is CASRDRGAGANVLTF. CDR3 nucleotide sequence: TGTGCCAGCAGAGACAGGGGAGCTGGGGCCAACGTCCTGACTTTC. Drawing the rest from reference TRBV2 and TRBJ2-6, the complete variable domain is EPEVTQTPSHQVTQMGQEVILRCVPISNHLYFYWYRQILGQKVEFLVSFYNNEISEKSEIFDDQFSVERPDGSNFTLKIRSTKLEDSAMYFCASRDRGAGANVLTFGAGSRLTVL.

The chain combines TRBV12-1 with TRBJ1-1. TRBV12-1 is a listed pseudogene. The CDR3 consists of 13 residues. The CDR3 loop reads CASSVRRHGEAFF. In nucleotides, the CDR3 is TGTGCCAGCAGCGTCAGACGCCACGGTGAAGCTTTCTTT.